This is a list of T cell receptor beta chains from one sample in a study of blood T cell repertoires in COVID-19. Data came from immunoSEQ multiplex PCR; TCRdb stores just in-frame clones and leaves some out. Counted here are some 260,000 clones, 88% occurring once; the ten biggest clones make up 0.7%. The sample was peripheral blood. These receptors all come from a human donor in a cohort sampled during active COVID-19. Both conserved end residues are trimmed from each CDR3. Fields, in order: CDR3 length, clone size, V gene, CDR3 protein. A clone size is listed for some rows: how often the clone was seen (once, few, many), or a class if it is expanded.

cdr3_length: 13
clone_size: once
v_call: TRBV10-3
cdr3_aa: AISERGSFNQPQH

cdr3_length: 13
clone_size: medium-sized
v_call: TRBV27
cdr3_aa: ASRTGTANSRKAF

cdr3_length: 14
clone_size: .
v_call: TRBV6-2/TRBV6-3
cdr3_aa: ASSYAGRQSNQPQH

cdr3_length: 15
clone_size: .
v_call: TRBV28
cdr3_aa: ASSFSPQGPYTDTQY

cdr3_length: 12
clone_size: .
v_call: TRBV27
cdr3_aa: ASSQVAGVGTQY

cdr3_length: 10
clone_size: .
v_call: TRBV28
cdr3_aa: ASSLYRDQAF

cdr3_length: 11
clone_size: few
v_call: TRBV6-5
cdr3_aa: ASRGTENQPQH

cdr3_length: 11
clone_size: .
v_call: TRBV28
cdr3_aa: ASRRWANEKLF

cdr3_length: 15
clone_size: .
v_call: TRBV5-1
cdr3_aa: ASSLDREGSGANVLT

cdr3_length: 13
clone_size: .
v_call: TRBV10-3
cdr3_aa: AISVGGEPNEKLF